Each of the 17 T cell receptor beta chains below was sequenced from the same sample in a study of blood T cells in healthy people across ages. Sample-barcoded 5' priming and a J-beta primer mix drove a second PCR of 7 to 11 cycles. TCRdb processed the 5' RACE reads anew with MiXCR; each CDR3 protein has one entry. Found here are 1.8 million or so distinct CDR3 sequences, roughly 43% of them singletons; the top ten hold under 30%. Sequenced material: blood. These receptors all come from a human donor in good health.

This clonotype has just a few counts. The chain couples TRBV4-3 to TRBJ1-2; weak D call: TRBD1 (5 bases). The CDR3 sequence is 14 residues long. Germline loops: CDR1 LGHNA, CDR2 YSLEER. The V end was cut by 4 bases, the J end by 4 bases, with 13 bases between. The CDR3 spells CASSPGGFPYGYTF. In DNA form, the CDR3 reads TGCGCCAGCAGCCCCGGGGGGTTTCCCTATGGCTACACCTTC.

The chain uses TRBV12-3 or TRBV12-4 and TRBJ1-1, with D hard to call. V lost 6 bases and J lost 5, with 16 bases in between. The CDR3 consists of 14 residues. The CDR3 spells CASRYLAAGTEAFF. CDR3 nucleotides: TGTGCCAGCAGGTACCTGGCGGCTGGAACTGAAGCTTTCTTT.

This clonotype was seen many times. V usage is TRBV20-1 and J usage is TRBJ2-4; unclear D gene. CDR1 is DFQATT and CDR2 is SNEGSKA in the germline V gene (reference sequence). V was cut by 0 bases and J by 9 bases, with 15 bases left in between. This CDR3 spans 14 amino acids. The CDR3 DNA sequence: TGCAGTGCTAGAGAACCAATAGGGCCTCGCATTCAGTACTTC. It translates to CSAREPIGPRIQYF.

The CDR3: CASSQGLAGVGEQYF. Here the CDR3 DNA reads TGTGCCAGCAGCCAAGGACTAGCGGGGGTTGGCGAGCAGTACTTC. The rearrangement links TRBV14 to TRBJ2-7; 12 bases agree with TRBD2. Trimming at V came to 1 base and at J to 6 bases, leaving 4 bases not matched to a gene. CDR1 and CDR2 (germline): SGHDN, FVKESK. The CDR3 is 15 amino acids.

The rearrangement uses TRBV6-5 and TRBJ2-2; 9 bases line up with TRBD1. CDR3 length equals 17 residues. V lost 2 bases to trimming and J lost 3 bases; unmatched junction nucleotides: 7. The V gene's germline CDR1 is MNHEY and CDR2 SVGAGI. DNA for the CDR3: TGTGCCAGCAGTTACGTCCTTGGACAGGGGTACACCGGGGAGCTGTTTTTT. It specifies CASSYVLGQGYTGELFF.

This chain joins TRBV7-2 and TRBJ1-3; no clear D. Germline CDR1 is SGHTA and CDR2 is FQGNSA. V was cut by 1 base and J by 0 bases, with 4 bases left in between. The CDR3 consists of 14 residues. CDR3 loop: CASSLVSSGNTIYF. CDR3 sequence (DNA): TGTGCCAGCAGCTTAGTCAGCTCTGGAAACACCATATATTTT.

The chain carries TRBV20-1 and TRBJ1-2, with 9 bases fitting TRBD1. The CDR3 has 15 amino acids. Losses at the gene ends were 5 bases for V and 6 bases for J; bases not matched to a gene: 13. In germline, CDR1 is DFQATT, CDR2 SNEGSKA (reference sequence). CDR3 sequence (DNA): TGCAGTGCTGCGCCTCCCGGGACAGGGAACGATGGCTACACCTTC. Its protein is CSAAPPGTGNDGYTF.

The CDR3 region is CGAMTGDIYGYTF. The CDR3 DNA reads TGCGGCGCTATGACAGGGGACATCTATGGCTACACCTTC. The J gene is TRBJ1-2, the V gene TRBV29-1, with 8 bases fitting TRBD1. Germline values: CDR1 SQVTM, CDR2 ANQGSEA. This CDR3 spans 13 amino acids.

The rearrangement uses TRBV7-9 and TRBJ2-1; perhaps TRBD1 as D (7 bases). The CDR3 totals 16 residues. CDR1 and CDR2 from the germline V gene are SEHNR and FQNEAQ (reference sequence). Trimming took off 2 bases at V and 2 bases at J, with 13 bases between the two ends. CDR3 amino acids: CASSLSRGDPYNEQFF. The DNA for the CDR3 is TGTGCCAGCAGCTTAAGCAGGGGGGACCCCTACAATGAGCAGTTCTTC. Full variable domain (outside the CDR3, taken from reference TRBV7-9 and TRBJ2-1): DTGVSQNPRHKITKRGQNVTFRCDPISEHNRLYWYRQTLGQGPEFLTYFQNEAQLEKSRLLSDRFSAERPKGSFSTLEIQRTEQGDSAMYLCASSLSRGDPYNEQFFGPGTRLTVL.

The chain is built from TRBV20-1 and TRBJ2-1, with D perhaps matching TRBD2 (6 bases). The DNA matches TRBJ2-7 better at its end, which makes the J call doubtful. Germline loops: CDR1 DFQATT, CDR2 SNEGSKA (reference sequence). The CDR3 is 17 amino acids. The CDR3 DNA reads TGCAGTGCTAGAGACCCTATGAAGGGGACTCTTTACAATGAGCAGTACTTC. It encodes CSARDPMKGTLYNEQYF.

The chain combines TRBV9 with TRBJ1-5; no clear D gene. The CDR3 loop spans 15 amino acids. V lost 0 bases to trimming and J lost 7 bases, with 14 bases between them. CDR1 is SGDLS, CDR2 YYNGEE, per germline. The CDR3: CASSVDPDVSQPQHF. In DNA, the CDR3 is TGTGCCAGCAGCGTAGACCCGGACGTCTCCCAGCCCCAGCATTTT.

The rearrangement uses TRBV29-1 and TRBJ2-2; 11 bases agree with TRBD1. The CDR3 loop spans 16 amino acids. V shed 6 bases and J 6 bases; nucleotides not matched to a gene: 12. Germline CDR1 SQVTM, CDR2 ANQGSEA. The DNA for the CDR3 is TGCAGCGTCGACGGCGGACAGGGGGCTGAAGCCGGGGAGCTGTTTTTT. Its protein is CSVDGGQGAEAGELFF.

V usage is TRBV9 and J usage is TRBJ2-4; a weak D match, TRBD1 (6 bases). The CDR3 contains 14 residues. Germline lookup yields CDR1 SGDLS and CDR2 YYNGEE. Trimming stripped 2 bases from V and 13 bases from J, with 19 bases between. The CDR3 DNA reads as TGTGCCAGCAGCGTCCGGGACACATCTCGTGAGCAGTACTTC. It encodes CASSVRDTSREQYF.

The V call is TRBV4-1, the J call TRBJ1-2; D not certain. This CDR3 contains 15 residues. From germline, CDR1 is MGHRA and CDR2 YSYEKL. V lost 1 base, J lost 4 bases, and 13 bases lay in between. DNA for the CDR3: TGCGCCAGCAGCCAAGTCCACGGAGGGTCCTATGGCTACACCTTC. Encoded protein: CASSQVHGGSYGYTF.

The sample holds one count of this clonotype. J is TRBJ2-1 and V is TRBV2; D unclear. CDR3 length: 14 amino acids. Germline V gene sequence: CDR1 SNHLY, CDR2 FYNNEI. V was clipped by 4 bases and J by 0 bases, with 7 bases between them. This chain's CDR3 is CASSALNSYNEQFF. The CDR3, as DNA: TGTGCCAGCAGTGCTTTGAACTCCTACAATGAGCAGTTCTTC.

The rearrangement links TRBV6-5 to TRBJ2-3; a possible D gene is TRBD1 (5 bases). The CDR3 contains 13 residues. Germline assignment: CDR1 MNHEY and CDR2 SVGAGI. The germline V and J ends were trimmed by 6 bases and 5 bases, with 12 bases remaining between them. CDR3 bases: TGTGCCAGCAGGGCCCAGGGTAGAGATACGCAGTATTTT. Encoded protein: CASRAQGRDTQYF.

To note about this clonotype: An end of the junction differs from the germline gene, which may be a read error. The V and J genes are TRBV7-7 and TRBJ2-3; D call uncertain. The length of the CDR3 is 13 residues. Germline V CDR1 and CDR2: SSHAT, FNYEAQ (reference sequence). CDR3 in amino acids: CASSPGDGDTQYF. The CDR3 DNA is TGTGCTAGCAGCCCCGGAGACGGAGATACGCAGTATTTT. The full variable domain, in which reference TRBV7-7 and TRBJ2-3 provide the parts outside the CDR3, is GAGVSQSPRYKVTKRGQDVTLRCDPISSHATLYWYQQALGQGPEFLTYFNYEAQPDKSGLPSDRFSAERPEGSISTLTIQRTEQRDSAMYRCASSPGDGDTQYFGPGTRLTVL.